Here is one T cell receptor beta chain with its context. Its antigen is currently not known. Per-nucleotide qualities are absent, and no much larger clonotype sits a single base away. This sample is drawn from a study of post-analysis software for immune sequencing data (dated by TCRdb to the mid-2010s). In terms of the full investigation: The recorded disease courses included relapsing-remitting, secondary progressive and progressive-relapsing multiple sclerosis, and some patients had no subtype annotation. The patient repertoires were set against around ten previously published healthy control repertoires from donors whose ages ranged from about 6 to 25 years. A subset of samples was prepared in parallel using single-end sample barcoding, then pooled and co-amplified after Illumina adapter ligation.

Trimming costs V 5 bases and J 4 bases, and their ends lie 12 bases apart. The cysteine opens and the phenylalanine closes a CDR3 of 14 amino acids. This entry keeps only the CDR3 DNA: 42 bases, framed from base 1. CDR1 SGHTA and CDR2 FQGNSA are derived from the germline V gene. What the research found in general, with its limitations: Direct clustering with F measure showed strong co-clustering of samples prepared in the same batch, prompting a batch-effect correction. Multiple sclerosis patients had significantly lower normalized Chao1 diversity than controls, a result that suggests substantial peripheral T-cell clonal expansion. The control group was slightly older than the multiple sclerosis patient group. Patients showed significantly higher frequencies than controls for five TRBV segments, among them TRBV5-6, TRBV5-1 and TRBV20-1.

To demonstrate the VDJtools post-analysis software, the study profiled TCR beta repertoires from the peripheral blood of around 13 young patients with multiple sclerosis. The multiple sclerosis patients were children and adolescents between roughly 6 and 17 years of age. Libraries were constructed by PCR. TCRdb records Illumina HiSeq 2500 as the sequencer. Unique molecular identifiers were incorporated into TCR beta cDNA libraries to reduce PCR and sequencing biases. Per 1 to 10 million input T cells, some 500,000 cDNA molecules were obtained, such that each molecule approximated one T cell. The patient libraries were prepared and sequenced using the same protocol as the earlier healthy control dataset. Within a given batch, samples were prepared together, multiplexed and sequenced on the same HiSeq lane. For the original study's pipeline: Raw barcoded reads were processed with MIGEC, discarding single-read molecular identifier groups before consensus assembly and CDR3 extraction. Clonotype tables were post-analysed with VDJtools, and diversity was normalized by down-sampling all datasets to the smallest sample size. In repertoire overlap clustering, CDR3 amino acid sequences, but not nucleotide sequences, were matched to correct batch-related cross-sample contamination. TCRdb itself trimmed the public reads at Q25 with fastp, ran MiXCR and retained productive beta chains. Rows merge per CDR3 protein into single entries with the most common DNA and genes. The V and J calls and clone size are TCRdb's, not the authors'. This sample lists roughly 600,000 distinct CDR3 sequences; roughly 40% were detected once. Roughly 1.7% of the sample is held by the ten biggest clonotypes.

The V gene is TRBV7-2 and the J gene is TRBJ2-1, with no confidently assigned D gene. This clonotype was obtained from a girl between 5 and 17 years old with multiple sclerosis. Specimen: blood. The nucleotide sequence reads as follows: TGTGCCAGCAGCCCCCTTTCTGTGTACAATGAGCAGTTCTTC. The encoded protein is CASSPLSVYNEQFF.